The TCR beta chain described here comes from a study of molecular identifiers for immune sequencing clone quantification. Germline trimming cut 3 bases from V and 8 bases from J; bases unmatched to any gene: 6. The CDR3 consists of 15 residues. TCRdb called the PCR reads again in MiXCR, with one record for every CDR3 protein. The profile covers about 330,000 distinct CDR3 sequences, with 24% appearing a single time and around 0.7% taken by the ten largest. In its sample, this clonotype was seen a few times. The specimen was naive CD8+ T cells from blood, with Jurkat cell RNA spiked in. Indicated subset: FACS-sorted CD8+CD4-CCR7+CD45RA+ naive T cells. The sequence came from a human donor in good health. Some libraries in this study had Jurkat cell RNA spiked in. V usage is TRBV12-3 or TRBV12-4 and J usage is TRBJ2-1, with 11 nucleotides matching TRBD1. The CDR3 reads CASSFGQGAGYEQFF. DNA of the CDR3: TGTGCCAGCAGTTTCGGACAGGGGGCTGGGTATGAGCAGTTCTTC.